The 21 T cell receptor beta chains reported below all come from one sample, sequenced in a study of kidney transplant recipient with SARS-CoV-2 infection. TCRdb redid the calling of the reads with MiXCR, one entry per CDR3 protein. Among 250,000 or so distinct CDR3 sequences, more than 25% were seen once, and the ten largest hold around 7.8%. The sample consisted of a blood sample, taken at baseline and on day 111 from a kidney transplant recipient. The receptors stem from a male patient aged 25-45 years who had COVID-19 and was a kidney transplant recipient. Some T cells here may be from the graft donor.

A word on this clonotype: This may be a read error: a much more frequent sequence differs by one nucleotide. The conserved final phenylalanine or tryptophan is absent from the CDR3, which likely points to a read error. This rearrangement joins TRBV11-2 to TRBJ1-2; D gene unclear. Looked up from germline, CDR1 is SGHAT and CDR2 is FQNNGV. Trimming shortened V by 4 bases and J by 4 bases, and 22 bases separated the two germline ends. The CDR3 extends over 17 amino acids. CDR3 coding DNA: TGTGCCAGCAGCTGTTTCGCAACAAGCAGAAAGACCTATGGCTACACCCTC. Its protein product is CASSCFATSRKTYGYTL.

With respect to this clonotype: This may be a read error, as it is one base from a much larger clone. CDR3 coding DNA: TGTGCCAGCAGTGGTCCTAGCGCGACCTACGGGCAGTACTTC. Protein product: CASSGPSATYGQYF. The chain couples TRBV12-3 or TRBV12-4 to TRBJ2-5; maybe TRBD2 (6 bases). Trimming removed 5 bases at V and 11 bases at J, with 21 bases between. This CDR3 has 14 residues.

As concerns this clonotype: The junction shows a germline mismatch at one end, possibly a read error. The chain carries TRBV7-4 and TRBJ1-2, with unresolved D. The CDR3 is 17 amino acids. Germline CDR1 SGHVT, CDR2 SQSDAQ. The CDR3 DNA sequence: TGTGCCAGCAGCGCTCTATGTTCAGTTCGAAAGACCTATGGCTACGCCTTC. Its translation: CASSALCSVRKTYGYAF.

This clonotype was counted at least ten times. CDR3 coding DNA: TGTGCCAGCAGTGAGGGACAGGGGCTATACTATGGCTACACCTTC. This gives the protein CASSEGQGLYYGYTF. The chain recombines TRBV2 with TRBJ1-2, with 10 nucleotides matching TRBD1. The CDR3 consists of 15 residues. After removal of 3 bases from V and 3 bases from J, the junction contained 4 bases not matched to a gene. Germline V gene lookup returns CDR1 SNHLY and CDR2 FYNNEI.

This clonotype was observed a handful of times. The chain is built from TRBV6-5 and TRBJ2-4; D is unresolved. The length of the CDR3 is 18 residues. Germline V gene lookup returns CDR1 MNHEY and CDR2 SVGAGI. V lost 6 bases and J lost 0, with 21 bases in between. The CDR3 reads CASSSAALPWLAKNIQYF. The DNA of the CDR3 is TGTGCCAGCAGCTCTGCAGCCCTCCCATGGCTAGCCAAAAACATTCAGTACTTC.

About this clonotype: A much larger clone is a single base away; this may be a read error. The chain recombines TRBV12-3 or TRBV12-4 with TRBJ1-2; D call uncertain. This CDR3 is 17 amino acids long. Trimming left V 4 bases short and J 4 bases short, with 22 bases between. CDR3 loop: CASSCYLSSRKTYGYTF. The CDR3 DNA reads as TGTGCCAGCAGTTGTTATCTCAGCTCCCGAAAGACCTATGGCTACACCTTC.

This clonotype came up many times. This chain links TRBV2 with TRBJ1-1, with 9 nucleotides matching TRBD1. V was pared by 5 bases and J by 3 bases, with 10 bases of the junction left unmatched. This CDR3 is 16 amino acids long. Germline lookup yields CDR1 SNHLY and CDR2 FYNNEI. The CDR3 loop is CASSKGTGRRDTEAFF. DNA for the CDR3: TGTGCCAGCAGTAAGGGGACAGGGCGAAGGGACACTGAAGCTTTCTTT.

There are many counts of this clonotype. In DNA form, the CDR3 reads TGTGCCAGCAGTCCACTAGCGGGAGTCCACAATGAGCAGTTCTTC. It codes for CASSPLAGVHNEQFF. The rearrangement joins TRBV6-4 to TRBJ2-1, with 11 bases identical to TRBD2. There are 15 residues in the CDR3. Unmatched junction bases numbered 5, after V lost 5 bases and J lost 5 bases. In germline, CDR1 is MRHNA, CDR2 SNTAGT.

J is TRBJ1-2 and V is TRBV5-4; D is ambiguous. V was clipped by 9 bases and J by 4 bases, with 25 bases between them. There are 16 residues in the CDR3. CDR1 is SGHNT and CDR2 is YYREEE in the germline V gene (reference sequence). The CDR3 DNA sequence: TGTGCCAACGTAGGAAGCGTACCAGGAAAGACCTATGGCTACACCTTC. This translates into CANVGSVPGKTYGYTF.

The chain joins TRBV7-8 to TRBJ2-5, with 10 nucleotides matching TRBD2. This CDR3 is built from 16 residues. The germline CDR1 and CDR2 sequences are SGHVS and FQNEAQ. After removal of 1 base from V and 4 bases from J, the junction contained 6 bases not matched to a gene. The CDR3 is CASSLGSGRAPETQYF. The DNA for the CDR3 is TGTGCCAGCAGCTTAGGGAGCGGGAGGGCCCCAGAGACCCAGTACTTC.

J is TRBJ1-1 and V is TRBV10-1, with D perhaps TRBD1 (5 bases). V lost 8 bases and J 13 bases, leaving 20 bases between the germline ends. Germline loops: CDR1 WNHNN, CDR2 SYGVQD (reference sequence). This CDR3 has 12 amino acids. The CDR3 coding sequence is TGCGCCAGCGGGGCAGCCCCCTTGAATGATTTCTTT. Protein product: CASGAAPLNDFF.

This clonotype has at least ten counts. The V call is TRBV24-1, the J call TRBJ1-5; D might be TRBD1 (6 bases). Trimming pared 5 bases from V and 1 base from J, leaving 14 bases between. CDR3 length: 16 amino acids. In germline, CDR1 is KGHDR, CDR2 SFDVKD. DNA of the CDR3: TGTGCCACCAGTGCAAATGCAGGGGCGAGCAATCAGCCCCAGCATTTT. This sequence encodes CATSANAGASNQPQHF.

Ten or more counts support this clonotype. The chain couples TRBV19 to TRBJ2-1; the match to TRBD1 covers 7 bases. CDR3 length: 13 residues. V lost 3 bases, J lost 7 bases, and 3 bases stayed unmatched. Germline loops: CDR1 LNHDA, CDR2 SQIVND (reference sequence). This chain's CDR3 is CASSMTGPNEQFF. For the CDR3, the DNA is TGTGCCAGTAGTATGACAGGGCCAAATGAGCAGTTCTTC.

In this sample, this clonotype turned up many times. The chain carries TRBV6-5 and TRBJ1-2; no firm D call. V was clipped by 5 bases and J by 4 bases, with 23 bases between them. From germline, CDR1 is MNHEY and CDR2 SVGAGI. The CDR3 length is 17 residues. The CDR3 DNA sequence: TGTGCCAGCAGTCCGAAAATCTCTATGCGAAAGACCTATGGCTACACCTTC. It encodes CASSPKISMRKTYGYTF.

This clonotype has just a few counts. V usage is TRBV28 and J usage is TRBJ2-5, with 7 positions matching TRBD2. The V segment lost 2 bases and the J segment 4 bases; nucleotides outside the gene matches: 7. Germline CDR1 MDHEN, CDR2 SYDVKM. The CDR3 is made up of 15 amino acids. CDR3 loop: CASSLAGGSSETQYF. CDR3 in DNA: TGTGCCAGCAGTTTAGCAGGCGGGAGTTCAGAGACCCAGTACTTC.

This clonotype was seen ten or more times. The chain has TRBV5-6 and TRBJ1-6, with D possibly being TRBD1 (6 bases). The CDR3 totals 14 residues. Trimming shortened V by 6 bases and J by 10 bases, and 17 bases separated the two germline ends. CDR1 and CDR2 (germline): SGHDT, YYEEEE. CDR3 loop: CASTEGGADSPLHF. The CDR3 DNA is TGTGCCAGCACCGAGGGGGGGGCGGACTCACCCCTCCACTTT. Full variable domain (remainder filled in from reference TRBV5-6 and TRBJ1-6): DAGVTQSPTHLIKTRGQQVTLRCSPKSGHDTVSWYQQALGQGPQFIFQYYEEEERQRGNFPDRFSGHQFPNYSSELNVNALLLGDSALYLCASTEGGADSPLHFGNGTRLTVT.

The sample holds many counts of this clonotype. This chain connects TRBV12-5 to TRBJ2-7, with D maybe TRBD1 (5 bases). Germline V gene data show CDR1 as LGHNT and CDR2 as FRNRAP. V was shortened by 5 bases and J by 2 bases, with 10 bases between the two germline ends. The CDR3 runs to 13 residues. CDR3 DNA: TGTGCTAGTGGTCCCGCAGGGACCTACGAGCAGTACTTC. Residues: CASGPAGTYEQYF.

This clonotype was picked up many times. The chain uses TRBV3-1 and TRBJ2-2; no firm D call. CDR1 LGHDT and CDR2 YNNKEL come from the germline V gene (reference sequence). The CDR3 totals 18 residues. V shed 4 bases and J shed 5 bases, with 23 bases lying between them. The CDR3 sequence is CASSPRFPISGLTGELFF. In DNA, the CDR3 is TGTGCCAGCAGCCCCCGGTTTCCCATTTCAGGCTTGACCGGGGAGCTGTTTTTT.

Turning to this clonotype: A single base separates this from a much larger clone, so it may be a read error. The chain employs TRBV20-1 and TRBJ1-5; TRBD1 is a possible D gene (5 bases). CDR1 and CDR2 from the germline V gene are DFQATT and SNEGSKA (reference sequence). The CDR3 runs 15 residues. V was trimmed by 2 bases and J by 6 bases, leaving 17 bases between them. CDR3 DNA: TGCAGTGCTAGAAGGTTCAGGGAGGGTGCTCAGCCCCAGCATTTT. This sequence encodes CSARRFREGAQPQHF.

Note on this clonotype: This may stem from a read error, because a much larger clone lies one nucleotide away. The J gene is TRBJ1-2, the V gene TRBV4-3; D is ambiguous. V shed 5 bases and J shed 6 bases, with 25 bases lying between them. This CDR3 is built from 17 residues. Germline CDR1 and CDR2: LGHNA and YSLEER. The CDR3 nucleotides read TGCGCCAGCAGCGTCTCCAAAGGACGTCGAAAGACCCATGGCTACACCTTC. Its translation: CASSVSKGRRKTHGYTF.

In the case of this clonotype: This may be a read error, as it is one base from a much larger clone. The chain uses TRBV11-3 and TRBJ2-7; 9 positions agree with TRBD1. V lost 0 bases and J lost 3; bases outside the gene matches: 12. From germline, CDR1 is SGHNT and CDR2 YENEEA. The CDR3 sequence is 18 residues long. The CDR3 nucleotides are TGTGCCAGCAGCTTAGATAGCGCGGTAGGACAGGGGCTCTACGAGCAGTACTTC. This sequence encodes CASSLDSAVGQGLYEQYF.